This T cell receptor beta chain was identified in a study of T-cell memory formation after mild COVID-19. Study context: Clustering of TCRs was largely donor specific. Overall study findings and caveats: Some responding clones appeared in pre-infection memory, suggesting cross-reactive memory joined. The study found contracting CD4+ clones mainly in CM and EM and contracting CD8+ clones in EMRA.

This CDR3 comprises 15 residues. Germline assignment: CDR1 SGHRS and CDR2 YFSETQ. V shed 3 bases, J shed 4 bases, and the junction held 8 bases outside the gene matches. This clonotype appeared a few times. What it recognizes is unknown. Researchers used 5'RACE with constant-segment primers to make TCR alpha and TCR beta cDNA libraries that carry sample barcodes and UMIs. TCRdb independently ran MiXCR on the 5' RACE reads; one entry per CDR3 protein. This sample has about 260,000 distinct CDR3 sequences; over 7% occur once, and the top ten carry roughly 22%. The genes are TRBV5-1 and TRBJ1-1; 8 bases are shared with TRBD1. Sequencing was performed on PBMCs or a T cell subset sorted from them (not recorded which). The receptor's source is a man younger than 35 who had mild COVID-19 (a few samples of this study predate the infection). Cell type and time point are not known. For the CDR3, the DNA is TGCGCCAGCAGCTCCCCGGACAGGGCGTTCACTGAAGCTTTCTTT. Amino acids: CASSSPDRAFTEAFF. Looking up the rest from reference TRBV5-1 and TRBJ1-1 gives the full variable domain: KAGVTQTPRYLIKTRGQQVTLSCSPISGHRSVSWYQQTPGQGLQFLFEYFSETQRNKGNFPGRFSGRQFSNSRSEMNVSTLELGDSALYLCASSSPDRAFTEAFFGQGTRLTVV.